This T cell receptor (beta chain) was recorded in a study of blood T cell repertoires in COVID-19. Using immunoSEQ multiplex PCR, the repertoire was profiled, and TCRdb retains in-frame clones only, with some absent. This sample has fewer than 350,000 clones, with approximately 88% found just once. J gave up 4 bases and V 10 bases, and 5 bases lay outside the gene matches. The V gene's germline CDR1 is MNHEY and CDR2 SVGAGI. The CDR3 runs to 13 residues. The chain recombines TRBV6-5 with TRBJ1-4; 8 nucleotides match TRBD1. The receptor was isolated from a man aged 60-69 years who had recovered from COVID-19. The sample consisted of PBMCs or T cells enriched from blood (not recorded which). CDR3 sequence (DNA): TGTGCCACCAAGACAGGGGATAATGAAAAACTGTTTTTT. Protein sequence: CATKTGDNEKLFF.